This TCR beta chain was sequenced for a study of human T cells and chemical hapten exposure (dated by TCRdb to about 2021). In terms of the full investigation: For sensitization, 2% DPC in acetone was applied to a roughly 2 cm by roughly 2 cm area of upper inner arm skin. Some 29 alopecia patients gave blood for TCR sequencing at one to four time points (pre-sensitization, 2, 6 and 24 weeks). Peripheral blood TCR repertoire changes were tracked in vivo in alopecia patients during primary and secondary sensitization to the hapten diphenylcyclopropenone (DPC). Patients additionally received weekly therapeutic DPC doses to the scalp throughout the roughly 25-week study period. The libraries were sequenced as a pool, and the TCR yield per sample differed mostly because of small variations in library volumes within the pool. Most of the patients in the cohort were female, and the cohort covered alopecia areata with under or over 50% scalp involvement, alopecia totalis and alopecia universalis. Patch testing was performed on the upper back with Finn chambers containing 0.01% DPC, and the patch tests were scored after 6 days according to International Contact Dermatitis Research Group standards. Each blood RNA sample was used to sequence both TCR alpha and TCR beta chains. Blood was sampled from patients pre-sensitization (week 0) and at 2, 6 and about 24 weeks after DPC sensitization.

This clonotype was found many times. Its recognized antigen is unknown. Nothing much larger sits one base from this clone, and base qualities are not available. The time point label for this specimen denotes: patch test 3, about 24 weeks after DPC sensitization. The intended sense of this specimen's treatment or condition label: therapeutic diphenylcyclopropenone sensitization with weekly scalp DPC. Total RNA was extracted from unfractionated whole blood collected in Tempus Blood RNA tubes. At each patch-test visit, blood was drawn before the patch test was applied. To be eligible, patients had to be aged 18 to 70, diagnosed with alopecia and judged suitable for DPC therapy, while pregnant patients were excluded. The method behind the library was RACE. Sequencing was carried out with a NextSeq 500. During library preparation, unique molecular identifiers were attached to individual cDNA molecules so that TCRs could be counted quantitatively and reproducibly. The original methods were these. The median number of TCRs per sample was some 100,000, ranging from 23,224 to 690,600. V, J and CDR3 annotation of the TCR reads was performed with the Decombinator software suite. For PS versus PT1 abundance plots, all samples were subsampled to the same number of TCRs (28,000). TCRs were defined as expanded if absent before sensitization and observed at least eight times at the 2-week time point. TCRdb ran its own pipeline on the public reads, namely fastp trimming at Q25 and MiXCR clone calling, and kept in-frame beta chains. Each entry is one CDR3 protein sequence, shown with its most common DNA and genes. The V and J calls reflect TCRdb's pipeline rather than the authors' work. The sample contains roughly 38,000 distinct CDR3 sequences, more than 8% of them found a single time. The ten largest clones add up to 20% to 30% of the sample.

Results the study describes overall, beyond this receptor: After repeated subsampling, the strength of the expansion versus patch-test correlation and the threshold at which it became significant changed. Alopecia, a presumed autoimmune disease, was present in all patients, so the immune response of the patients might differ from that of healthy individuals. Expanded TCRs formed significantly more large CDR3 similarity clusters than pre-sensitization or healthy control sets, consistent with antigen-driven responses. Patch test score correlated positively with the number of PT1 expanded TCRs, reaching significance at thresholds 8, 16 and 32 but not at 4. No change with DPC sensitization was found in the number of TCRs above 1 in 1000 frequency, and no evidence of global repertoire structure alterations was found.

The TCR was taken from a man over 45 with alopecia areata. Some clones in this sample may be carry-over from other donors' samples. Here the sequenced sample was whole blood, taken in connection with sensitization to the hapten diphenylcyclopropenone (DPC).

The CDR3 loop reads CSVLSGDITQPQHF. In nucleotides, the sequence is TGCAGCGTTTTGTCAGGGGATATCACTCAGCCCCAGCATTTT. The chain couples TRBV29-1 to TRBJ1-5; the D gene is possibly TRBD1, with 6 bases matching. Its CDR3 holds 14 amino acids, cysteine through phenylalanine. Of all the DNA, just the CDR3 is kept, 42 bases in frame from base 1. V loses 5 bases of germline sequence and J loses 6 bases, and the interval between the two ends is 17 bases. Based on the germline V gene, the CDR1 and CDR2 sequences are SQVTM and ANQGSEA.